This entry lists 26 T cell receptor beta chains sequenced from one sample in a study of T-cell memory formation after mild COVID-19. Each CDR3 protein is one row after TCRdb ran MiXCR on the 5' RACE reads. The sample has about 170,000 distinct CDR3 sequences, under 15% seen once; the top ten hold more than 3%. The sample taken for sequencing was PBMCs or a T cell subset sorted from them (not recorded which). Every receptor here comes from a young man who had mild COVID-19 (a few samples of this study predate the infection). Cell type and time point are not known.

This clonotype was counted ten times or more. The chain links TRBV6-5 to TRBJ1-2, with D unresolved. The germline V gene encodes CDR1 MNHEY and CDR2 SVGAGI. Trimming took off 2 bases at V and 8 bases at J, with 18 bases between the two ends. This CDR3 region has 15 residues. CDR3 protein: CASSYNGGRGVGYTF. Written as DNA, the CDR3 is TGTGCCAGCAGTTACAATGGCGGCCGGGGAGTCGGCTACACCTTC.

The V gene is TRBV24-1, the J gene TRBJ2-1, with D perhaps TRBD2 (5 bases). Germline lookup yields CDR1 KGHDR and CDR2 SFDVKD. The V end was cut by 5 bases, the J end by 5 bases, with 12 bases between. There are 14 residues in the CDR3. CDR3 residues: CATSVLGPDNEQFF. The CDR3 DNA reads TGTGCCACCAGTGTACTAGGGCCGGACAATGAGCAGTTCTTC.

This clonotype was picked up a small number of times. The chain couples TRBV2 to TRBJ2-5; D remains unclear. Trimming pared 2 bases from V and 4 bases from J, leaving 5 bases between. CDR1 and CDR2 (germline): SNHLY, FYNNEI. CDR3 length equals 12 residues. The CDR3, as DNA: TGTGCCAGCAGTGAATATCGAGAGACCCAGTACTTC. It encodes CASSEYRETQYF.

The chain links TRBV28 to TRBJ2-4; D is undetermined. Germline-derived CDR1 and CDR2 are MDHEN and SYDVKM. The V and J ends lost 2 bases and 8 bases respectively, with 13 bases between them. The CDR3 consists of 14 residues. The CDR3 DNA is TGTGCCAGCAGTTTAGGGCCCCTAGGTGACATTCAGTACTTC. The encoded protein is CASSLGPLGDIQYF.

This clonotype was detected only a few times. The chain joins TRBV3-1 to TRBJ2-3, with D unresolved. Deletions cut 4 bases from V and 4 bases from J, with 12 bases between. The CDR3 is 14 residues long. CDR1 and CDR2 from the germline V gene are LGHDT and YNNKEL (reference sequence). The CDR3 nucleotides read TGTGCCAGCAGCCCCCGGTCAGATCCAGATACGCAGTATTTT. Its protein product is CASSPRSDPDTQYF.

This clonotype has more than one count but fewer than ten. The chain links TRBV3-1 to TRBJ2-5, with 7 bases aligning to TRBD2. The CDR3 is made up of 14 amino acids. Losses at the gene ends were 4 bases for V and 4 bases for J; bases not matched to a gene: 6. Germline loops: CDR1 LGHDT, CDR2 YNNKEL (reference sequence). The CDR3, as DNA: TGTGCCAGCAGCCCGAGCGGGGTCGGAGAGACCCAGTACTTC. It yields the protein CASSPSGVGETQYF.

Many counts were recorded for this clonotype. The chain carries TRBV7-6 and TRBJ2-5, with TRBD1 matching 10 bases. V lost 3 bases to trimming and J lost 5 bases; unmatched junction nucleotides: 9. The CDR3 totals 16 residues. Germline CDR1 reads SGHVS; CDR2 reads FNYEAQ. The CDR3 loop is CASSFLGQGSSETQYF. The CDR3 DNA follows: TGTGCCAGCAGCTTCCTGGGACAGGGGAGCAGCGAGACCCAGTACTTC.

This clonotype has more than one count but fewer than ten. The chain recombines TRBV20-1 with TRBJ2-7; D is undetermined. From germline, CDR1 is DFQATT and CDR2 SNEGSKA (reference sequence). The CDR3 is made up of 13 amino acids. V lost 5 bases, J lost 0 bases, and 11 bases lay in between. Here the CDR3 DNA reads TGCAGTGCTTCGACTGCGAGCTCCTACGAGCAGTACTTC. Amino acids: CSASTASSYEQYF.

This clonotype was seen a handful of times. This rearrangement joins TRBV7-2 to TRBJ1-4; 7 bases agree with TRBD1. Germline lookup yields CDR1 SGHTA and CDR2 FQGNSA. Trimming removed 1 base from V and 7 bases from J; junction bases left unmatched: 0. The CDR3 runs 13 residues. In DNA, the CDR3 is TGTGCCAGCAGCTTAGACAGGGGTGAAAAACTGTTTTTT. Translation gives CASSLDRGEKLFF.

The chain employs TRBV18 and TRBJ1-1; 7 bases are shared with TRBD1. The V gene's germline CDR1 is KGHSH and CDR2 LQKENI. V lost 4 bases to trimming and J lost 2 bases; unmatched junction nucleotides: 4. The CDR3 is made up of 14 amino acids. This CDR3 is CASSLGQINTEAFF. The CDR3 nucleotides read TGTGCCAGCTCACTGGGACAGATAAACACTGAAGCTTTCTTT.

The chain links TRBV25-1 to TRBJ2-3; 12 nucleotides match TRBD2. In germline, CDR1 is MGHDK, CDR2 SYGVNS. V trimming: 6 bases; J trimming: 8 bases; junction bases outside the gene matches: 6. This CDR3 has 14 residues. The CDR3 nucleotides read TGTGCCAGCAGAGAAGAACTAGCGGGGGGTACGCAGTATTTT. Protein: CASREELAGGTQYF. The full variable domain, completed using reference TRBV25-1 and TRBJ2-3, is EADIYQTPRYLVIGTGKKITLECSQTMGHDKMYWYQQDPGMELHLIHYSYGVNSTEKGDLSSESTVSRIRTEHFPLTLESARPSHTSQYLCASREELAGGTQYFGPGTRLTVL.

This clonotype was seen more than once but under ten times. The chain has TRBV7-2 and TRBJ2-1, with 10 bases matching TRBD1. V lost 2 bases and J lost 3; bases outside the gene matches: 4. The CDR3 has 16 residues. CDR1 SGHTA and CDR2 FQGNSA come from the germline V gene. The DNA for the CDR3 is TGTGCCAGCAGCTTATCCGGGACAGGGGTCTACAATGAGCAGTTCTTC. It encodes CASSLSGTGVYNEQFF. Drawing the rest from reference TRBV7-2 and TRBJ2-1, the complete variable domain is GAGVSQSPSNKVTEKGKDVELRCDPISGHTALYWYRQSLGQGLEFLIYFQGNSAPDKSGLPSDRFSAERTGGSVSTLTIQRTQQEDSAVYLCASSLSGTGVYNEQFFGPGTRLTVL.

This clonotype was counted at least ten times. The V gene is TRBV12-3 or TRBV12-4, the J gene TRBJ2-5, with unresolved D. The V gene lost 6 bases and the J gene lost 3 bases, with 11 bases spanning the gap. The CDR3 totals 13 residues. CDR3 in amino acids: CASSRLGEETQYF. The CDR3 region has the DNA TGTGCCAGCAGCCGACTGGGCGAAGAGACCCAGTACTTC.

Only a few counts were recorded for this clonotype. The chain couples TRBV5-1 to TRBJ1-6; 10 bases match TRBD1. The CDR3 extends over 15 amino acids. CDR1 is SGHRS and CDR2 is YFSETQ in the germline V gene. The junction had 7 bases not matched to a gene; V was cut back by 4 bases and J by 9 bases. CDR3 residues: CASSPRTGGSSPLHF. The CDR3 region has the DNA TGCGCCAGCAGCCCGAGGACAGGGGGAAGTTCACCCCTCCACTTT.

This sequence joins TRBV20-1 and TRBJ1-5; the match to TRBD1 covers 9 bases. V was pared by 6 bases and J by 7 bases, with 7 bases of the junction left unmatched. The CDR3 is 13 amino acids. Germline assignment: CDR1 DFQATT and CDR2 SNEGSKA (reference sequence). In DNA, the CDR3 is TGCAGTGCCCAAAACAGGGGGCGGCAGCCCCAGCATTTT. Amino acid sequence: CSAQNRGRQPQHF.

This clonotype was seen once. CDR3 amino acids: CASSLRDRGAEAFF. For the CDR3, the DNA is TGTGCCAGCAGCCTCCGGGACAGGGGAGCTGAAGCTTTCTTT. The J gene is TRBJ1-1, the V gene TRBV3-1; 10 nucleotides match TRBD1. V lost 4 bases, J lost 6 bases, and 5 bases stayed unmatched. The germline V gene has CDR1 LGHDT and CDR2 YNNKEL (reference sequence). CDR3 size: 14 residues.

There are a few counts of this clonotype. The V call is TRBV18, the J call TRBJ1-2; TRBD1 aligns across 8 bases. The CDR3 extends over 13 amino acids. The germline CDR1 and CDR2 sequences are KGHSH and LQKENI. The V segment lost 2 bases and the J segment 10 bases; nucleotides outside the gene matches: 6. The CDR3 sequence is CASSPNPGGAYTF. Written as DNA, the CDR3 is TGTGCCAGCTCACCAAATCCAGGGGGCGCCTACACCTTC.

CDR3 in DNA: TGTGCCAGCAGTCAAGGACCCATAAATGAGCAGTTCTTC. This encodes CASSQGPINEQFF. The rearrangement uses TRBV6-5 and TRBJ2-1, with unresolved D. The CDR3 runs 13 residues. Trimming pared 5 bases from V and 7 bases from J, leaving 12 bases between. Germline CDR1 MNHEY, CDR2 SVGAGI.

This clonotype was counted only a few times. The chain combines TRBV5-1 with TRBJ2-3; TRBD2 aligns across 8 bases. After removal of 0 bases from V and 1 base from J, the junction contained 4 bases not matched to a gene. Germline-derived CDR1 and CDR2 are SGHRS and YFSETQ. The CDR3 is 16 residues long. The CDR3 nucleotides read TGCGCCAGCAGCTTGGATCTAGCGGGTGGCACAGATACGCAGTATTTT. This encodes CASSLDLAGGTDTQYF. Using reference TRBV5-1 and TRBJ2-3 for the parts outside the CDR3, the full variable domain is KAGVTQTPRYLIKTRGQQVTLSCSPISGHRSVSWYQQTPGQGLQFLFEYFSETQRNKGNFPGRFSGRQFSNSRSEMNVSTLELGDSALYLCASSLDLAGGTDTQYFGPGTRLTVL.

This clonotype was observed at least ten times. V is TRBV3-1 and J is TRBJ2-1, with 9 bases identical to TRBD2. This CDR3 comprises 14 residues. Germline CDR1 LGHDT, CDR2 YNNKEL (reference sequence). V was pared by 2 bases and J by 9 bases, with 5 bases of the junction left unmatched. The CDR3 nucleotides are TGTGCCAGCAGCCAACCGGCGGGGGGGCGTGAGCAGTTCTTC. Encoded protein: CASSQPAGGREQFF.

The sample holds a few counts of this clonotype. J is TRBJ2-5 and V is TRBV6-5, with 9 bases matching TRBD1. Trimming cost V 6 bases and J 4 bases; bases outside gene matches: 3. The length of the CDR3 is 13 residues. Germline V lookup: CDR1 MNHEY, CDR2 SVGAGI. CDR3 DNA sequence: TGTGCCAGCAGAGGGACAGGGCTAGAGACCCAGTACTTC. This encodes CASRGTGLETQYF.

Written as DNA, the CDR3 is TGTGCCAGCAGCTTGTCCGGGACAGCAGAGACCCAGTACTTC. It yields the protein CASSLSGTAETQYF. V gene TRBV5-6 combines with J gene TRBJ2-5, with 7 bases aligning to TRBD1. Germline V gene sequence: CDR1 SGHDT, CDR2 YYEEEE. The CDR3 runs to 14 residues. V lost 1 base to trimming and J lost 4 bases; unmatched junction nucleotides: 4.

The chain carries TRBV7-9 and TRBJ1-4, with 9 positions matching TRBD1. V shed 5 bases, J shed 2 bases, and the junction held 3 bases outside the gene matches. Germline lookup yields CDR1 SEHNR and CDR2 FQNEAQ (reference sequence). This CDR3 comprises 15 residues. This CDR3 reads CASSPGTGTNEKLFF. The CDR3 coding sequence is TGTGCCAGCAGCCCCGGGACAGGGACTAATGAAAAACTGTTTTTT. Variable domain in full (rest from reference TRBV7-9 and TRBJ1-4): DTGVSQNPRHKITKRGQNVTFRCDPISEHNRLYWYRQTLGQGPEFLTYFQNEAQLEKSRLLSDRFSAERPKGSFSTLEIQRTEQGDSAMYLCASSPGTGTNEKLFFGSGTQLSVL.

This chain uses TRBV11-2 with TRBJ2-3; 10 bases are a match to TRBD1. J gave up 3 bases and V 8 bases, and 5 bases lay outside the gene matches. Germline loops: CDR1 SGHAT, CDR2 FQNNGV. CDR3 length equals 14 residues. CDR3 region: CASARDRGTDTQYF. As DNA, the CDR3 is TGTGCCAGCGCCCGGGACAGGGGAACAGATACGCAGTATTTT.

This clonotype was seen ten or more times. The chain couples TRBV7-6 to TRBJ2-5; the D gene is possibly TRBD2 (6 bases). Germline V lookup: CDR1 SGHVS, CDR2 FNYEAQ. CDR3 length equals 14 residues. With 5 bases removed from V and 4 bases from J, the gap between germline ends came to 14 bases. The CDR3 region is CASSLMTSLETQYF. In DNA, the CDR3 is TGTGCCAGCAGCCTAATGACTAGTTTAGAGACCCAGTACTTC.

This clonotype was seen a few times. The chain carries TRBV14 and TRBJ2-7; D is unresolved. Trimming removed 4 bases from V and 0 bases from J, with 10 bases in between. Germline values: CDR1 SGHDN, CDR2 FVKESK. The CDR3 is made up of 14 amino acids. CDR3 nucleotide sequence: TGTGCCAGCAGCCGACTTGACTTCTCCTACGAGCAGTACTTC. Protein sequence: CASSRLDFSYEQYF.